The 30 T cell receptor beta chains below were found in one sample sequenced in a study of CD8 T cells in ankylosing spondylitis. TCRdb independently ran MiXCR on the 5' RACE reads; one entry per CDR3 protein. The sample records some 250,000 distinct CDR3 sequences, 20% to 30% being singletons. Sequencing was performed on blood, either unsorted or a sorted T cell fraction (not recorded which). The source of these receptors is a male donor with ankylosing spondylitis or in good health (not recorded which).

Concerning this clonotype itself: An end of the junction differs from the germline gene, which may be a read error. The rearrangement uses TRBV6-1 and TRBJ2-1; TRBD2 agrees at 9 bases. The CDR3 has 16 residues. Germline CDR1 is MNHNS and CDR2 is SASEGT. The CDR3 DNA follows: TGTGCCAGCAGGGAAGCGGGGGGTCTTTTCTACAATGAGCAGTTCTTC. Its protein product is CASREAGGLFYNEQFF.

This clonotype was recorded once. The chain joins TRBV20-1 to TRBJ2-7, with 7 bases lining up with TRBD2. CDR1 and CDR2 from the germline V gene are DFQATT and SNEGSKA (reference sequence). V was clipped by 5 bases and J by 9 bases; unmatched bases: 4. This CDR3 spans 10 amino acids. The CDR3 DNA is TGCAGTGCTGGCCGGGAGGCGCAGTACTTC. This translates into CSAGREAQYF.

This chain joins TRBV27 and TRBJ2-4, with D perhaps TRBD1 (5 bases). CDR1 and CDR2 (germline): MNHEY, SMNVEV (reference sequence). The V gene lost 2 bases and the J gene lost 0 bases, with 14 bases spanning the gap. The CDR3 has 17 amino acids. The CDR3 is CASSLLAGALAKNIQYF. The CDR3 DNA is TGTGCCAGCAGTTTACTCGCTGGGGCTCTAGCCAAAAACATTCAGTACTTC.

Ten or more counts support this clonotype. J is TRBJ2-5 and V is TRBV12-3 or TRBV12-4; D is tentatively TRBD1 or TRBD2 (5 bases each). This CDR3 spans 12 amino acids. Trimming removed 7 bases at V and 3 bases at J, with 9 bases between. Here the CDR3 DNA reads TGTGCCAGCATGAGGGGCGAAGAGACCCAGTACTTC. Residues: CASMRGEETQYF.

This chain joins TRBV28 and TRBJ1-5, with 7 bases aligning to TRBD1. Germline assignment: CDR1 MDHEN and CDR2 SYDVKM. J lost 4 bases, V lost 5 bases, and 8 bases had no gene match. The CDR3 totals 15 residues. The CDR3 protein is CASSPQGHPNQPQHF. Written as DNA, the CDR3 is TGTGCCAGCAGTCCACAGGGGCATCCGAATCAGCCCCAGCATTTT. The complete variable domain, with remaining parts taken from reference TRBV28 and TRBJ1-5, reads DVKVTQSSRYLVKRTGEKVFLECVQDMDHENMFWYRQDPGLGLRLIYFSYDVKMKEKGDIPEGYSVSREKKERFSLILESASTNQTSMYLCASSPQGHPNQPQHFGDGTRLSIL.

V and J are TRBV6-1 and TRBJ2-3; TRBD2 might be the D (6 bases). The germline gives CDR1 MNHNS, CDR2 SASEGT. This CDR3 has 15 amino acids. The V and J ends lost 8 bases and 2 bases respectively, with 17 bases between them. The chain's CDR3 is CASRMAGLVTDTQYF. The CDR3 nucleotides are TGTGCCAGCCGGATGGCGGGGTTAGTCACAGATACGCAGTATTTT.

This clonotype has ten or more counts. The rearrangement uses TRBV5-1 and TRBJ2-2, with no clear D. Looked up from germline, CDR1 is SGHRS and CDR2 is YFSETQ. V lost 0 bases to trimming and J lost 0 bases, with 9 bases between them. This CDR3 has 16 residues. This CDR3 is CASSLDTTPNTGELFF. CDR3 nucleotide sequence: TGCGCCAGCAGCTTGGACACCACTCCGAACACCGGGGAGCTGTTTTTT.

This clonotype was picked up many times. The chain combines TRBV18 with TRBJ2-3; D gene unclear. This CDR3 is built from 12 residues. The germline V and J ends were trimmed by 4 bases and 2 bases, with 4 bases remaining between them. Germline CDR1 KGHSH, CDR2 LQKENI. The CDR3 region has the DNA TGTGCCAGCTCACTGCTCACAGATACGCAGTATTTT. It specifies CASSLLTDTQYF.

This clonotype was counted ten times or more. The rearrangement links TRBV20-1 to TRBJ1-2; 7 positions match TRBD1. Germline CDR1 reads DFQATT; CDR2 reads SNEGSKA (reference sequence). J gave up 7 bases and V 0 bases, and 11 bases lay outside the gene matches. The CDR3 runs to 15 residues. CDR3 amino acids: CSARERQGLGGGYTF. CDR3 DNA sequence: TGCAGTGCTAGAGAGAGACAGGGCCTAGGCGGTGGCTACACCTTC.

This chain uses TRBV6-1 with TRBJ1-1; possible D gene TRBD1, 5 bases. Between the trimmed V and J ends, which lost 3 bases and 4 bases, there was a span of 9 bases. The CDR3 loop spans 13 amino acids. CDR1 and CDR2 (germline): MNHNS, SASEGT. The CDR3 protein is CASSDTGGTEAFF. DNA of the CDR3: TGTGCCAGCAGTGACACAGGCGGCACTGAAGCTTTCTTT.

V gene TRBV12-3 or TRBV12-4 combines with J gene TRBJ2-5, with TRBD2 as a possible D gene (6 bases). V lost 0 bases and J 1 base, leaving 18 bases between the germline ends. The CDR3 is 18 amino acids. As DNA, the CDR3 is TGTGCCAGCAGTTTAGCGCGATTATTGCGGGGCAGCCAAGAGACCCAGTACTTC. Its translation: CASSLARLLRGSQETQYF.

This clonotype showed up many times. CDR3 sequence: CASSQGQGRLGPQHF. The DNA for the CDR3 is TGTGCCAGCAGCCAGGGACAGGGTCGTCTAGGGCCCCAGCATTTT. The chain is built from TRBV3-1 and TRBJ1-5, with 9 bases identical to TRBD1. CDR3 size: 15 residues. Germline V gives CDR1 LGHDT, CDR2 YNNKEL (reference sequence). Trimming took 3 bases from V and 9 from J; bases not matched to a gene: 9.

The J gene is TRBJ2-5, the V gene TRBV20-1; the D is unclear. The germline gives CDR1 DFQATT, CDR2 SNEGSKA (reference sequence). This CDR3 is built from 13 residues. Trimming cost V 6 bases and J 2 bases, with 13 bases left between them. The CDR3 bases are TGCAGTGCGCCGCCGCAAAAGCAAGAGACCCAGTACTTC. This sequence encodes CSAPPQKQETQYF.

This clonotype has a count of ten or more. J is TRBJ2-7 and V is TRBV27; 10 nucleotides agree with TRBD2. This CDR3 spans 15 amino acids. Trimming removed 6 bases from V and 2 bases from J; junction bases left unmatched: 7. Germline V gene data show CDR1 as MNHEY and CDR2 as SMNVEV (reference sequence). The CDR3 DNA sequence: TGTGCCAGCAGCCAACCGGGACTAGCGACCTACGAGCAGTACTTC. Translated, it gives CASSQPGLATYEQYF.

The V call is TRBV15, the J call TRBJ2-7; D gene ambiguous. This CDR3 has 14 residues. In germline, CDR1 is LNHNV, CDR2 YYDKDF (reference sequence). Trimming cost V 0 bases and J 1 base, with 7 bases left between them. CDR3 sequence reads: CATSRDFSSYEQYF. The CDR3 DNA follows: TGTGCCACCAGCAGAGATTTCTCTTCCTACGAGCAGTACTTC. Together with reference TRBV15 and TRBJ2-7, the CDR3 gives the full variable domain: DAMVIQNPRYQVTQFGKPVTLSCSQTLNHNVMYWYQQKSSQAPKLLFHYYDKDFNNEADTPDNFQSRRPNTSFCFLDIRSPGLGDTAMYLCATSRDFSSYEQYFGPGTRLTVT.

J is TRBJ2-7 and V is TRBV7-2; tentative D call: TRBD2 (5 bases). This CDR3 has 14 amino acids. Trimming pared 5 bases from V and 3 bases from J, leaving 14 bases between. Looked up from germline, CDR1 is SGHTA and CDR2 is FQGNSA. The CDR3: CASSPYYRGYEQYF. Written as DNA, the CDR3 is TGTGCCAGCAGCCCGTATTACCGGGGCTACGAGCAGTACTTC.

In this sample, this clonotype turned up a few times. The chain recombines TRBV10-1 with TRBJ2-3, with 10 bases lining up with TRBD1. The V segment lost 8 bases and the J segment 5 bases; nucleotides outside the gene matches: 10. The CDR3 has 15 residues. Germline V gene sequence: CDR1 WNHNN, CDR2 SYGVQD (reference sequence). DNA of the CDR3: TGCGCCAGCGGGGAGGACAGGGGGTTAATAGATACGCAGTATTTT. It yields the protein CASGEDRGLIDTQYF.

The sample holds a few counts of this clonotype. The rearrangement links TRBV20-1 to TRBJ2-6; 9 bases align to TRBD1. V dropped 6 bases and J dropped 2; count of bases not matched to a gene: 8. Germline V CDR1 and CDR2: DFQATT, SNEGSKA (reference sequence). The CDR3 is 16 residues long. The CDR3 DNA is TGCAGTGCGTCCGGGACAGGGTACCCTGGGGCCAACGTCCTGACTTTC. Its protein is CSASGTGYPGANVLTF.

This sequence joins TRBV18 and TRBJ1-2; tentatively, D is TRBD1 (5 bases). The V end lost 6 bases, the J end lost 4 bases, and 15 bases lay between the germline ends. The CDR3 spans 14 residues. CDR1 KGHSH and CDR2 LQKENI come from the germline V gene. In DNA form, the CDR3 reads TGTGCCAGCTCCCGACCAGACAGATTCTATGGCTACACCTTC. Translation: CASSRPDRFYGYTF.

The chain has TRBV20-1 and TRBJ2-3; a possible D gene is TRBD2 (5 bases). The CDR3 runs 15 residues. V lost 5 bases, J lost 3 bases, and 18 bases lay in between. Germline CDR1 reads DFQATT; CDR2 reads SNEGSKA (reference sequence). CDR3 loop: CSADASRLTTDTQYF. DNA for the CDR3: TGCAGTGCTGACGCTAGCAGGCTCACTACAGATACGCAGTATTTT.

This sequence joins TRBV20-1 and TRBJ2-1, with 13 positions matching TRBD2. Trimming at V came to 6 bases and at J to 7 bases, leaving 6 bases not matched to a gene. From germline, CDR1 is DFQATT and CDR2 SNEGSKA (reference sequence). The CDR3 length is 14 residues. CDR3 sequence (DNA): TGCAGTGCCCAACTAGCGGGGGGGGCTAATGAGCAGTTCTTC. The encoded protein is CSAQLAGGANEQFF.

There are a few counts of this clonotype. The chain combines TRBV12-3 or TRBV12-4 with TRBJ2-7; 10 bases line up with TRBD1. This CDR3 contains 15 residues. With V trimmed by 6 bases and J by 3 bases, 8 bases remained unmatched. CDR3 residues: CASSRPGTGVYEQYF. The CDR3 DNA sequence: TGTGCCAGCAGCCGACCGGGGACAGGGGTCTACGAGCAGTACTTC.

In this sample, this clonotype turned up many times. J is TRBJ2-2 and V is TRBV29-1, with 9 bases matching TRBD2. The trim removed 3 bases at V and 4 bases at J, leaving 3 bases unmatched. Germline assignment: CDR1 SQVTM and CDR2 ANQGSEA. CDR3 size: 14 residues. The CDR3 sequence: CSVEAGGSTGELFF. In DNA, the CDR3 is TGCAGCGTTGAGGCGGGGGGGAGCACCGGGGAGCTGTTTTTT.

In this sample, this clonotype turned up many times. The genes are TRBV10-3 and TRBJ1-2; D is undetermined. The CDR3 is 14 residues long. Trimming removed 6 bases from V and 8 bases from J, with 19 bases in between. Germline V gives CDR1 ENHRY, CDR2 SYGVKD. The CDR3 loop is CAIRKHGIPEGYTF. The CDR3 nucleotides are TGTGCCATCAGGAAGCACGGGATCCCCGAGGGCTACACCTTC.

This chain links TRBV6-1 with TRBJ2-2, with no clear D. Germline V gene sequence: CDR1 MNHNS, CDR2 SASEGT. The CDR3 is made up of 15 amino acids. V was shortened by 5 bases and J by 2 bases, with 12 bases between the two germline ends. The CDR3 region is CASSRSRYNTGELFF. CDR3 nucleotides: TGTGCCAGCAGTAGGTCGAGGTATAACACCGGGGAGCTGTTTTTT.

This clonotype was seen only a few times. The chain carries TRBV12-3 or TRBV12-4 and TRBJ1-2; D remains ambiguous. The CDR3 length is 14 residues. Trimming cost V 0 bases and J 1 base, with 6 bases left between them. The CDR3 coding sequence is TGTGCCAGCAGTTTAGCTTACAGTAACTATGGCTACACCTTC. It is translated as CASSLAYSNYGYTF.

This clonotype was observed a handful of times. V gene TRBV12-3 or TRBV12-4 combines with J gene TRBJ1-1; 7 bases are a match to TRBD1. The CDR3 consists of 11 residues. With V trimmed by 4 bases and J by 8 bases, 1 base remained unmatched. CDR3 nucleotide sequence: TGTGCCAGCAGTTCGGACAGGGAAGCTTTCTTT. As protein: CASSSDREAFF.

Turning to this clonotype: One end of the junction does not line up with germline, which may come from a read error. The chain joins TRBV20-1 to TRBJ2-3; D call uncertain. Germline CDR1 DFQATT, CDR2 SNEGSKA (reference sequence). This CDR3 has 14 amino acids. The DNA for the CDR3 is TGCAATGCTAGTGGGTACGGTCCGATTGGGACGCAGTATTTT. Translated, it gives CNASGYGPIGTQYF.

This clonotype was counted between two and nine times. The chain is built from TRBV12-3 or TRBV12-4 and TRBJ1-1; D may be TRBD1 (5 bases). The CDR3 spans 15 residues. V lost 4 bases to trimming and J lost 0 bases, with 12 bases between them. The CDR3 region is CASSSHGGMNTEAFF. The CDR3 DNA follows: TGTGCCAGCAGTTCCCACGGGGGGATGAACACTGAAGCTTTCTTT.

This clonotype was counted at least ten times. The chain is built from TRBV12-3 or TRBV12-4 and TRBJ2-1; D is unresolved. This CDR3 region has 14 residues. Trimming removed 6 bases from V and 1 base from J, with 10 bases in between. CDR3 sequence reads: CASRTGESYNEQFF. The CDR3 DNA is TGTGCCAGCAGAACCGGAGAATCCTACAATGAGCAGTTCTTC.